The 30 T cell receptor beta chains in this list originate from one sample, sequenced in a study of PD-1 blockade in mismatch repair-deficient tumors. The data were produced by immunoSEQ multiplex PCR, yet TCRdb's version contains in-frame clones alone and is incomplete. The repertoire holds about 84,000 clones, with about 84% as singletons. The input for sequencing was peripheral blood, taken 12 weeks after starting pembrolizumab. Receptors were obtained from an adult with mismatch repair-deficient cancer.

This clone was recorded a few times. The chain combines TRBV27 with TRBJ1-2; 10 positions agree with TRBD1. Unmatched junction bases numbered 9, after V lost 3 bases and J lost 5 bases. The CDR3 runs 16 residues. Germline CDR1 reads MNHEY; CDR2 reads SMNVEV (reference sequence). The CDR3 is CASSFRTGGNAYGYTF. The CDR3 DNA sequence: TGTGCCAGCAGTTTTAGGACAGGGGGTAATGCGTATGGCTACACCTTC.

This clone was picked up one time. The chain carries TRBV10-3 and TRBJ2-3, with D hard to call. Trimming shortened V by 0 bases and J by 2 bases, and 9 bases separated the two germline ends. Germline V gene sequence: CDR1 ENHRY, CDR2 SYGVKD. The CDR3 consists of 15 residues. In DNA form, the CDR3 reads TGTGCCATCAGTGAGTCGATTCAGAACACAGATACGCAGTATTTT. It translates to CAISESIQNTDTQYF.

This clone appeared a single time. The V and J genes are TRBV9 and TRBJ2-5; tentatively, D is TRBD2 (5 bases). The CDR3 sequence is 15 residues long. Trimming removed 0 bases from V and 4 bases from J, with 13 bases in between. Germline-derived CDR1 and CDR2 are SGDLS and YYNGEE. This CDR3 is CASSVGYRGRETQYF. The CDR3 bases are TGTGCCAGCAGCGTAGGGTACCGAGGGAGAGAGACCCAGTACTTC.

The chain combines TRBV10-1 with TRBJ2-2; TRBD1 or TRBD2 may be the D gene (5 bases each). The CDR3 is 13 amino acids. V gave up 4 bases and J gave up 4 bases, with 7 bases separating them. The germline V gene has CDR1 WNHNN and CDR2 SYGVQD (reference sequence). CDR3 sequence reads: CASSVGGTGELFF. The CDR3 nucleotides read TGCGCCAGCAGTGTTGGGGGCACCGGGGAGCTGTTTTTT.

The chain links TRBV10-3 to TRBJ2-5; TRBD1 matches 9 bases. V lost 8 bases and J lost 5; bases outside the gene matches: 21. This CDR3 is built from 18 residues. Per germline, CDR1 ENHRY and CDR2 SYGVKD. The CDR3 is CAIAPGQGVGGSFETQYF. Here the CDR3 DNA reads TGTGCCATCGCCCCGGGACAGGGAGTAGGCGGGTCGTTTGAGACCCAGTACTTC.

This clone was observed a few times. The genes are TRBV4-1 and TRBJ2-7; D is unresolved. The CDR3 is 14 residues long. Germline V lookup: CDR1 MGHRA, CDR2 YSYEKL. With 1 base removed from V and 3 bases from J, the gap between germline ends came to 10 bases. The chain's CDR3 is CASSQGRAGYEQYF. CDR3 nucleotides: TGCGCCAGCAGCCAAGGAAGGGCTGGCTACGAGCAGTACTTC.

J is TRBJ1-5 and V is TRBV5-1; the D is unclear. Germline V gene data show CDR1 as SGHRS and CDR2 as YFSETQ. The CDR3 is 13 amino acids. With 0 bases removed from V and 6 bases from J, the gap between germline ends came to 7 bases. CDR3 in DNA: TGCGCCAGCAGCTTGGCCGAGGGTCAGCCCCAGCATTTT. Protein sequence: CASSLAEGQPQHF. Supplemented by reference TRBV5-1 and TRBJ1-5, the full variable domain reads KAGVTQTPRYLIKTRGQQVTLSCSPISGHRSVSWYQQTPGQGLQFLFEYFSETQRNKGNFPGRFSGRQFSNSRSEMNVSTLELGDSALYLCASSLAEGQPQHFGDGTRLSIL.

The chain uses TRBV30 and TRBJ1-1, with a tentative D call TRBD1 (6 bases). V was trimmed by 7 bases and J by 7 bases, leaving 13 bases between them. This CDR3 has 11 residues. Germline V gene sequence: CDR1 GTSNPN, CDR2 SVGIG (reference sequence). CDR3 DNA: TGTGCCTTAATCAGGGGACTTGAAGCTTTCTTT. Encoded protein: CALIRGLEAFF.

In this sample, this clone turned up once. The CDR3 nucleotides are TGCGCCAGCAGCTTTACGGGGGCTTATGAGACCCAGTACTTC. Encoded protein: CASSFTGAYETQYF. The chain recombines TRBV5-1 with TRBJ2-5; D tentatively fits TRBD1 or TRBD2 (6 bases each). The CDR3 is 14 residues long. The germline CDR1 and CDR2 sequences are SGHRS and YFSETQ. With 2 bases removed from V and 5 bases from J, the gap between germline ends came to 13 bases.

The count of this clone is one. CDR3 protein: CASRSQGPHEQYF. The CDR3 DNA follows: TGTGCCAGCAGGTCACAGGGCCCCCACGAGCAGTACTTC. The chain is built from TRBV27 and TRBJ2-7; D perhaps matches TRBD1 (6 bases). The CDR3 contains 13 residues. V was cut by 6 bases and J by 5 bases, with 14 bases left in between. Germline lookup yields CDR1 MNHEY and CDR2 SMNVEV (reference sequence).

J is TRBJ1-2 and V is TRBV4-1; possibly TRBD1 for D (6 bases). The CDR3 is 13 amino acids. The germline gives CDR1 MGHRA, CDR2 YSYEKL. Trimming left V 3 bases short and J 4 bases short, with 9 bases between. The CDR3 protein is CASSQDSRYGYTF. Written as DNA, the CDR3 is TGCGCCAGCAGCCAGGACAGCCGCTATGGCTACACCTTC.

This clone appeared a single time. The chain employs TRBV6-1 and TRBJ2-5; D perhaps matches TRBD1 (6 bases). Germline lookup yields CDR1 MNHNS and CDR2 SASEGT. Trimming took off 5 bases at V and 7 bases at J, with 20 bases between the two ends. There are 15 residues in the CDR3. CDR3 protein: CASSPRDMGPGTQYF. The CDR3 DNA reads TGTGCCAGCAGTCCCCGGGACATGGGCCCGGGGACCCAGTACTTC.

There are a few counts of this clone. This chain links TRBV6-6 with TRBJ2-7, with TRBD1 matching 7 bases. The CDR3 has 15 amino acids. The germline gives CDR1 MNHNY, CDR2 SVGAGI (reference sequence). V lost 10 bases to trimming and J lost 0 bases; unmatched junction nucleotides: 12. DNA for the CDR3: TGTGCCACTGCAAACTTGGGACAGACCTCCTACGAGCAGTACTTC. Residues: CATANLGQTSYEQYF.

The J gene is TRBJ1-3, the V gene TRBV6-6; unclear D gene. CDR1 and CDR2 (germline): MNHNY, SVGAGI (reference sequence). Trimming cost V 6 bases and J 0 bases, with 6 bases left between them. The CDR3 totals 13 residues. The DNA for the CDR3 is TGTGCCAGCAGGGTAGGCTCTGGAAACACCATATATTTT. Translated: CASRVGSGNTIYF.

This clone came up a few times. J is TRBJ2-7 and V is TRBV25-1, with 7 bases matching TRBD1. CDR1 and CDR2 from the germline V gene are MGHDK and SYGVNS. This CDR3 spans 13 amino acids. V shed 8 bases and J 2 bases; nucleotides not matched to a gene: 6. The CDR3 spells CASRQGQTYEQYF. The CDR3, as DNA: TGTGCCAGCCGACAGGGACAGACCTACGAGCAGTACTTC.

Here the CDR3 reads CSVSDGYEQYF. CDR3 coding DNA: TGCAGCGTCTCCGACGGCTACGAGCAGTACTTC. V and J are TRBV29-1 and TRBJ2-7, with no clear D. This CDR3 spans 11 amino acids. Per the germline V gene, CDR1 is SQVTM and CDR2 is ANQGSEA. V shed 6 bases and J shed 3 bases, with 9 bases lying between them.

The J gene is TRBJ2-3, the V gene TRBV29-1; 8 nucleotides agree with TRBD1. Germline assignment: CDR1 SQVTM and CDR2 ANQGSEA. After removal of 7 bases from V and 1 base from J, the junction contained 4 bases not matched to a gene. CDR3 length: 13 amino acids. The CDR3 nucleotides are TGCAGCGGTCAGACAGGGGGCACAGATACGCAGTATTTT. Amino acid sequence: CSGQTGGTDTQYF.

The V and J genes are TRBV12-5 and TRBJ2-5; TRBD2 aligns across 9 bases. V lost 0 bases and J lost 5; bases outside the gene matches: 7. CDR1 LGHNT and CDR2 FRNRAP come from the germline V gene. This CDR3 region has 16 residues. As DNA, the CDR3 is TGTGCTAGTGGTTTGGTTTGGCGGGAGGGCCAGGAGACCCAGTACTTC. The encoded protein is CASGLVWREGQETQYF.

The gene calls are TRBV5-4 and TRBJ1-1; 8 positions match TRBD1. Germline trimming cut 4 bases from V and 1 base from J; bases unmatched to any gene: 12. Germline CDR1 SGHNT, CDR2 YYREEE (reference sequence). CDR3 length: 17 residues. The chain's CDR3 is CASSPGQGVLGNTEAFF. The CDR3 DNA is TGTGCCAGCAGCCCCGGACAGGGCGTTTTAGGGAACACTGAAGCTTTCTTT.

The chain employs TRBV9 and TRBJ2-1, with TRBD2 identical over 10 bases. The V segment lost 3 bases and the J segment 3 bases; nucleotides outside the gene matches: 9. This CDR3 is 17 amino acids long. Looked up from germline, CDR1 is SGDLS and CDR2 is YYNGEE. The CDR3, as DNA: TGTGCCAGCAGCGCCAAAGGCCCTAGCGGGAGCTACAATGAGCAGTTCTTC. Its protein is CASSAKGPSGSYNEQFF. Full variable domain (remainder filled in from reference TRBV9 and TRBJ2-1): DSGVTQTPKHLITATGQRVTLRCSPRSGDLSVYWYQQSLDQGLQFLIQYYNGEERAKGNILERFSAQQFPDLHSELNLSSLELGDSALYFCASSAKGPSGSYNEQFFGPGTRLTVL.

This clone was picked up a small number of times. The chain links TRBV7-8 to TRBJ2-5; 7 nucleotides align to TRBD1. Germline V gives CDR1 SGHVS, CDR2 FQNEAQ. Unmatched junction bases numbered 12, after V lost 4 bases and J lost 4 bases. The CDR3 is 16 residues long. This CDR3 is CASSSETGFFGETQYF. CDR3 bases: TGTGCCAGCAGCTCTGAGACAGGGTTTTTCGGAGAGACCCAGTACTTC.

CDR3 protein: CASSWGLPFTDTQYF. CDR3 nucleotide sequence: TGTGCCAGCAGCTGGGGACTACCTTTCACAGATACGCAGTATTTT. V gene TRBV5-6 combines with J gene TRBJ2-3; 7 bases match TRBD2. The CDR3 consists of 15 residues. CDR1 and CDR2 (germline): SGHDT, YYEEEE. The ends lost 3 bases at V and 2 bases at J; junction bases unmatched: 6. The full variable domain, rest sourced from reference TRBV5-6 and TRBJ2-3, is DAGVTQSPTHLIKTRGQQVTLRCSPKSGHDTVSWYQQALGQGPQFIFQYYEEEERQRGNFPDRFSGHQFPNYSSELNVNALLLGDSALYLCASSWGLPFTDTQYFGPGTRLTVL.

This clone was detected only a few times. The chain is built from TRBV18 and TRBJ1-2; D gene uncertain. Germline V gene sequence: CDR1 KGHSH, CDR2 LQKENI. This CDR3 comprises 13 residues. Trimming shortened V by 1 base and J by 6 bases, and 9 bases separated the two germline ends. CDR3 sequence (DNA): TGTGCCAGCTCACCACAGGGCGAGGATGGCTACACCTTC. It is translated as CASSPQGEDGYTF.

The chain carries TRBV6-1 and TRBJ2-1, with D maybe TRBD2 (5 bases). Germline lookup yields CDR1 MNHNS and CDR2 SASEGT. There are 15 residues in the CDR3. V lost 0 bases and J 2 bases, leaving 8 bases between the germline ends. The CDR3 DNA reads TGTGCCAGCAGTGAAGCGAGGGCAGCCTACAATGAGCAGTTCTTC. This sequence encodes CASSEARAAYNEQFF.

This clone has just one count. The rearrangement links TRBV5-4 to TRBJ2-7; 13 bases fit TRBD2. CDR1 is SGHNT and CDR2 is YYREEE in the germline V gene (reference sequence). V dropped 6 bases and J dropped 6; count of bases not matched to a gene: 9. The CDR3 is 15 amino acids. This CDR3 reads CASTPGLAGAGEQYF. The CDR3 coding sequence is TGTGCCAGCACTCCTGGACTAGCGGGAGCGGGCGAGCAGTACTTC.

This clone has just a few counts. The chain has TRBV18 and TRBJ1-1; no clear D. V was clipped by 8 bases and J by 4 bases, with 14 bases between them. The CDR3 length is 13 residues. Germline-derived CDR1 and CDR2 are KGHSH and LQKENI. The CDR3 DNA sequence: TGTGCCAGCAACAGCTTACAGAGCACTGAAGCTTTCTTT. Residues: CASNSLQSTEAFF. Combining the CDR3 with reference TRBV18 and TRBJ1-1 gives the whole variable domain NAGVMQNPRHLVRRRGQEARLRCSPMKGHSHVYWYRQLPEEGLKFMVYLQKENIIDESGMPKERFSAEFPKEGPSILRIQQVVRGDSAAYFCASNSLQSTEAFFGQGTRLTVV.

The CDR3 sequence is CASSLRAGLAESYNEQFF. DNA for the CDR3: TGCGCCAGCAGCTTGAGAGCAGGACTAGCGGAATCCTACAATGAGCAGTTCTTC. The chain links TRBV5-1 to TRBJ2-1, with 10 positions matching TRBD2. J gave up 1 base and V 1 base, and 8 bases lay outside the gene matches. Germline V gives CDR1 SGHRS, CDR2 YFSETQ. This CDR3 comprises 18 residues.

The V call is TRBV5-1, the J call TRBJ2-5, with 7 bases aligning to TRBD2. The trim removed 2 bases at V and 4 bases at J, leaving 2 bases unmatched. The CDR3 runs 13 residues. The germline gives CDR1 SGHRS, CDR2 YFSETQ. The CDR3 protein is CASSFSGGETQYF. Written as DNA, the CDR3 is TGCGCCAGCAGCTTTTCGGGGGGAGAGACCCAGTACTTC.

In this sample, this clone turned up once. The J gene is TRBJ2-7, the V gene TRBV7-2; TRBD2 might be the D (5 bases). V was trimmed by 1 base and J by 4 bases, leaving 20 bases between them. CDR1 and CDR2 from the germline V gene are SGHTA and FQGNSA. This CDR3 contains 17 residues. CDR3 protein: CASSLELGSTSVYEQYF. CDR3 sequence (DNA): TGTGCCAGCAGCTTAGAATTGGGGAGTACATCCGTTTACGAGCAGTACTTC.

The chain employs TRBV9 and TRBJ2-1; TRBD2 matches at 10 bases. The CDR3 length is 14 residues. Germline CDR1 is SGDLS and CDR2 is YYNGEE. Trimming took 7 bases from V and 5 from J; bases not matched to a gene: 6. The CDR3 DNA is TGTGCCAGCGAGGACGGACTAGCGGACAATGAGCAGTTCTTC. Translation gives CASEDGLADNEQFF.